This T cell receptor beta chain is drawn from a study of cytomegalovirus exposure and HLA in healthy donors. Broader study findings: A later analysis reportedly found fewer N-insertions in an Asian-associated ancestry cluster than the roughly 670-donor mean. It was 150 or so TCR beta chains that were listed as cytomegalovirus-associated.

Worth noting for this clone: Its antigen is not known.

CDR1 SGHVS and CDR2 FQNEAQ come from the germline V gene. V gave up 5 bases and J gave up 0 bases, with 17 bases separating them. This CDR3 is 16 amino acids long. The PCR contained 60 Vbeta and 13 Jbeta primers. Sequencing was performed with immunoSEQ multiplex PCR; in TCRdb, only in-frame clones are kept and a portion is missing. The sample contains some 190,000 clones, roughly a tenth of which appear only once. The chain links TRBV7-8 to TRBJ2-7; perhaps TRBD1 as D (6 bases). The sequence was obtained from a woman in her thirties in good health and CMV-seropositive. Input material: PBMCs. CDR3 nucleotide sequence: TGTGCCAGCAGCCCACACCCGGACAGCAGCTCCTACGAGCAGTACTTC. This sequence encodes CASSPHPDSSSYEQYF.